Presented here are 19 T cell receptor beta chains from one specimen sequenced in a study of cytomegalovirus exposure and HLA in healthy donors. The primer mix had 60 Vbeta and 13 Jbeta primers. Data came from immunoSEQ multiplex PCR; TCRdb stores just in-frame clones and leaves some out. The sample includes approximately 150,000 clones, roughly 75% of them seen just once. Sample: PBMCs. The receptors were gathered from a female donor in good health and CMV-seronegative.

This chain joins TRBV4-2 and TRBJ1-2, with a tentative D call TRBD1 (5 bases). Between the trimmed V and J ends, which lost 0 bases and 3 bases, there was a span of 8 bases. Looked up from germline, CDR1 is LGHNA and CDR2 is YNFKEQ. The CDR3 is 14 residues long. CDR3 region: CASSQDPGDYGYTF. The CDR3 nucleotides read TGTGCCAGCAGCCAAGACCCGGGGGACTATGGCTACACCTTC.

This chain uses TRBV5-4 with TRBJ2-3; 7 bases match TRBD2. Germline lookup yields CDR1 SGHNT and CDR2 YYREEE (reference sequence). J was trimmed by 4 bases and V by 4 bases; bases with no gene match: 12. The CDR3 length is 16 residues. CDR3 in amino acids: CASSTRRLAASDTQYF. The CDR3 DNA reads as TGTGCCAGCAGCACGCGGCGTCTAGCGGCCTCAGATACGCAGTATTTT. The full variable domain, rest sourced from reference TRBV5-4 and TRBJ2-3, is ETGVTQSPTHLIKTRGQQVTLRCSSQSGHNTVSWYQQALGQGPQFIFQYYREEENGRGNFPPRFSGLQFPNYSSELNVNALELDDSALYLCASSTRRLAASDTQYFGPGTRLTVL.

The CDR3 coding sequence is TGTGCCAGCAGCGCCTACAATGAGCAGTTCTTC. Translating gives CASSAYNEQFF. This chain connects TRBV2 to TRBJ2-1; D is unresolved. The CDR3 length is 11 residues. CDR1 and CDR2 from the germline V gene are SNHLY and FYNNEI. Trimming removed 6 bases at V and 2 bases at J, with 2 bases between. Filled out from reference TRBV2 and TRBJ2-1, the complete variable domain reads EPEVTQTPSHQVTQMGQEVILRCVPISNHLYFYWYRQILGQKVEFLVSFYNNEISEKSEIFDDQFSVERPDGSNFTLKIRSTKLEDSAMYFCASSAYNEQFFGPGTRLTVL.

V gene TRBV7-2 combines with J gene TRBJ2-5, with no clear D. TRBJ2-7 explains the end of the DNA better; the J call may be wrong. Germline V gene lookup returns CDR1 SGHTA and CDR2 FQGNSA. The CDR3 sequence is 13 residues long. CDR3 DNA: TGTGCCAGCAGCTTGGGTTTGGGCTACGAGCAGTACTTC. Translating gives CASSLGLGYEQYF.

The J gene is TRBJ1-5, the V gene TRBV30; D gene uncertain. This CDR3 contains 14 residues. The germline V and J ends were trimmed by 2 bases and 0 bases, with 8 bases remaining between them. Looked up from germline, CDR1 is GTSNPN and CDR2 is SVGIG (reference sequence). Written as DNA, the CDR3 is TGTGCCTGGAGTCGCCAGATTAGCAATCAGCCCCAGCATTTT. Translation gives CAWSRQISNQPQHF.

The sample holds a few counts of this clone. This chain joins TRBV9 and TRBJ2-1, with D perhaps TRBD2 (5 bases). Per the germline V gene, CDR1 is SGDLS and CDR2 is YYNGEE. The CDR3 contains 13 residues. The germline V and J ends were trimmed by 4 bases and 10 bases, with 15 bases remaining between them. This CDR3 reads CASSPDLHGEQFF. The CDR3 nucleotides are TGTGCCAGCAGCCCGGACTTGCACGGGGAGCAGTTCTTC.

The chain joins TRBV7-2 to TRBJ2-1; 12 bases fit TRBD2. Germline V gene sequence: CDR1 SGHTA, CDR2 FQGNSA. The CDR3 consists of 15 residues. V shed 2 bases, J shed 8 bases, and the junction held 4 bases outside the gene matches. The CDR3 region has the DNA TGTGCCAGCAGCTTAAGCCTAGCGGGGGGGGATGAGCAGTTCTTC. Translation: CASSLSLAGGDEQFF.

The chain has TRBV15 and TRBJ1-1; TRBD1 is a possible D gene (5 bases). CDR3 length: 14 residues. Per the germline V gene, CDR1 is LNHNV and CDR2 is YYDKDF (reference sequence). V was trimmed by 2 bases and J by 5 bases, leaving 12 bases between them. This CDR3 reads CATSRLGLLTEAFF. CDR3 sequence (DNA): TGTGCCACCAGCAGACTGGGGCTTTTGACTGAAGCTTTCTTT.

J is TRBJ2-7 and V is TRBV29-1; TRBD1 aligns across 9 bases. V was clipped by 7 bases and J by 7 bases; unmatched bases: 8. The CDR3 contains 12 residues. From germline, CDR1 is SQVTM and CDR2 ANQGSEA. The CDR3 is CSGGQGFWEQYF. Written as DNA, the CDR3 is TGCAGCGGGGGACAGGGCTTCTGGGAGCAGTACTTC.

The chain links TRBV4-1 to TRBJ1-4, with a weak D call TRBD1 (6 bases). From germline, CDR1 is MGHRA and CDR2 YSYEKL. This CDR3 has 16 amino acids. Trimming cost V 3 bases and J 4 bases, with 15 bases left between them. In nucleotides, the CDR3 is TGCGCCAGCAGCCAGGATGACAGGCCCTTTAATGAAAAACTGTTTTTT. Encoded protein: CASSQDDRPFNEKLFF.

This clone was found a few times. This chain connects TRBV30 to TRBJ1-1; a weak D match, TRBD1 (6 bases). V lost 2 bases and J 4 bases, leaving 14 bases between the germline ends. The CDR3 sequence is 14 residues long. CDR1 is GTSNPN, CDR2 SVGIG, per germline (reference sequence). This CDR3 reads CAWSNEGGVTEAFF. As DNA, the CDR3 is TGTGCCTGGAGTAACGAGGGGGGGGTCACTGAAGCTTTCTTT.

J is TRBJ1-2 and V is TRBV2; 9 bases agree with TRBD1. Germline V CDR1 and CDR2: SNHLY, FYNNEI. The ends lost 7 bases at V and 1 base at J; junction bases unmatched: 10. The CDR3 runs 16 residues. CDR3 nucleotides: TGTGCCAGCATTTTACCGGGACAGGGTAATAACTATGGCTACACCTTC. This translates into CASILPGQGNNYGYTF.

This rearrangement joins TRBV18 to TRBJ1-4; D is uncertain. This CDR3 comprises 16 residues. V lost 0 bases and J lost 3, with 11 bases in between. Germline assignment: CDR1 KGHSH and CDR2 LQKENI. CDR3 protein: CASSPPSNAANEKLFF. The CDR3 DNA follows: TGTGCCAGCTCACCACCGTCGAACGCGGCTAATGAAAAACTGTTTTTT.

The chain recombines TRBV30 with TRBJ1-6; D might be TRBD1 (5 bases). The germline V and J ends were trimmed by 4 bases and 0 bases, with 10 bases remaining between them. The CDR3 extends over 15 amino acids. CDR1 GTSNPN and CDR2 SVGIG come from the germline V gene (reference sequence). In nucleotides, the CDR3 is TGTGCCTGGAACTCAGGGATCTCCTATAATTCACCCCTCCACTTT. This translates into CAWNSGISYNSPLHF.

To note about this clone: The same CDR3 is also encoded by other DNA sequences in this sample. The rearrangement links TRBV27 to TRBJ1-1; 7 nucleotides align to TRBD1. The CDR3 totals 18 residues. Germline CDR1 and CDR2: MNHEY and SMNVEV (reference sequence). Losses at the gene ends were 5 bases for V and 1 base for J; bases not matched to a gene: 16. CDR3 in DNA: TGTGCCAGCAGTGGGGCCCCCTTTCGACAGGGATCGAACACTGAAGCTTTCTTT. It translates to CASSGAPFRQGSNTEAFF.

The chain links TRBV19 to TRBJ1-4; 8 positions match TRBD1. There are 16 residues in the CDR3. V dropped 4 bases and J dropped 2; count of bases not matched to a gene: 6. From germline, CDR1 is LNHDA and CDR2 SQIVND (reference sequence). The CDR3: CASSRTGWRTNEKLFF. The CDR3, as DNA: TGTGCCAGTAGTAGGACAGGGTGGAGGACTAATGAAAAACTGTTTTTT.

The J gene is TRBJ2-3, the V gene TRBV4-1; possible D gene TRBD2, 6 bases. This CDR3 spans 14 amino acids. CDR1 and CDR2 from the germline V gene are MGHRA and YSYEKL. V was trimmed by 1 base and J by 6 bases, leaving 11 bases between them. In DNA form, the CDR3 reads TGCGCCAGCAGCCAAGGTCTAGCGATTGATACGCAGTATTTT. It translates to CASSQGLAIDTQYF.

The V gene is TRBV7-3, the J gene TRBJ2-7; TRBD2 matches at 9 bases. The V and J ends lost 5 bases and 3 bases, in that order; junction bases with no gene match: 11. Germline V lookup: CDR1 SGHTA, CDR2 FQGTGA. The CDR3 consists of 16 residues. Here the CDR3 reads CASSSGRRNLYYEQYF. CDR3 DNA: TGTGCCAGCAGCAGCGGGAGGCGTAACCTCTACTACGAGCAGTACTTC.

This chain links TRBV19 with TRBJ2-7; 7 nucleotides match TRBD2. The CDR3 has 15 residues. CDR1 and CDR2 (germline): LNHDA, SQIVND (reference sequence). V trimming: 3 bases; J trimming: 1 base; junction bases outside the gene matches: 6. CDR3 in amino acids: CASSMSRERSYEQYF. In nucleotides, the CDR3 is TGTGCCAGTAGTATGTCGCGGGAGCGTTCCTACGAGCAGTACTTC.